These 7 T cell receptor beta chains originate from one sample sequenced in a study of Ad26.COV2.S vaccination and SARS-CoV-2 variants. The treatment here: 19 received Ad26.COV2.S at low or high dose, single or two shots; roughly five received placebo; per-sample allocation not given. After the first vaccine or placebo injection, samples were drawn on day 63. This table comes from immunoSEQ multiplex PCR, and its TCRdb copy is limited to in-frame clones, with some not included. Among a few hundred thousand clones listed, 80% to 90% were seen once. The sample here was peripheral blood, taken in a trial of Ad26.COV2.S vaccine versus placebo. These receptors all come from a person aged 18-65 years who received the Ad26.COV2.S COVID-19 vaccine or a placebo.

The rearrangement uses TRBV19 and TRBJ2-5; 8 bases map to TRBD1. There are 14 residues in the CDR3. Germline trimming cut 5 bases from V and 5 bases from J; bases unmatched to any gene: 7. Germline V gives CDR1 LNHDA, CDR2 SQIVND (reference sequence). Here the CDR3 reads CASSLDRVGETQYF. As DNA, the CDR3 is TGTGCCAGTAGTTTGGACAGGGTGGGGGAGACCCAGTACTTC. Variable domain in full (rest from reference TRBV19 and TRBJ2-5): DGGITQSPKYLFRKEGQNVTLSCEQNLNHDAMYWYRQDPGQGLRLIYYSQIVNDFQKGDIAEGYSVSREKKESFPLTVTSAQKNPTAFYLCASSLDRVGETQYFGPGTRLLVL.

The chain links TRBV25-1 to TRBJ1-4, with D hard to call. V lost 3 bases to trimming and J lost 3 bases, with 11 bases between them. Germline assignment: CDR1 MGHDK and CDR2 SYGVNS. The CDR3 has 15 residues. CDR3 DNA sequence: TGTGCCAGCAGTGACCCTCGAGGACCTAATGAAAAACTGTTTTTT. Translated: CASSDPRGPNEKLFF.

To note about this clone: The germline gene is not matched at one end of the junction; a read error may be the cause. The rearrangement uses TRBV7-9 and TRBJ2-7; 8 nucleotides line up with TRBD1. The CDR3 length is 14 residues. The germline gives CDR1 SEHNR, CDR2 FQNEAQ (reference sequence). CDR3 sequence: CASSVAGGGYEQYF. In DNA form, the CDR3 reads TGTGCCAGCAGCGTAGCAGGGGGCGGGTACGAGCAGTACTTC.

V and J are TRBV12-5 and TRBJ1-3, with D perhaps matching TRBD1 (5 bases). CDR1 and CDR2 (germline): LGHNT, FRNRAP. The CDR3 runs to 17 residues. Trimming removed 2 bases from V and 2 bases from J, with 16 bases in between. The CDR3 reads CASGLLQGRFAGNTIYF. The CDR3 DNA is TGTGCTAGTGGTTTGCTGCAGGGACGGTTCGCTGGAAACACCATATATTTT. Combining the CDR3 with reference TRBV12-5 and TRBJ1-3 gives the whole variable domain DARVTQTPRHKVTEMGQEVTMRCQPILGHNTVFWYRQTMMQGLELLAYFRNRAPLDDSGMPKDRFSAEMPDATLATLKIQPSEPRDSAVYFCASGLLQGRFAGNTIYFGEGSWLTVV.

The chain combines TRBV28 with TRBJ2-3; no firm D call. Trimming left V 6 bases short and J 10 bases short, with 14 bases between. Germline values: CDR1 MDHEN, CDR2 SYDVKM. This CDR3 has 12 amino acids. The CDR3 reads CASRGIQISQYF. The CDR3 region has the DNA TGTGCCAGCAGGGGGATACAGATATCGCAGTATTTT. The entire variable domain, with the rest obtained from reference TRBV28 and TRBJ2-3, is as follows: DVKVTQSSRYLVKRTGEKVFLECVQDMDHENMFWYRQDPGLGLRLIYFSYDVKMKEKGDIPEGYSVSREKKERFSLILESASTNQTSMYLCASRGIQISQYFGPGTRLTVL.

CDR3 nucleotide sequence: TGTGCCAGCAGCTCCGGTACCTACGAGCAGTACTTC. Protein: CASSSGTYEQYF. The gene calls are TRBV7-9 and TRBJ2-7; D is ambiguous. Germline-derived CDR1 and CDR2 are SEHNR and FQNEAQ (reference sequence). V was pared by 4 bases and J by 2 bases, with 6 bases between. This CDR3 comprises 12 residues.

The chain combines TRBV7-9 with TRBJ1-1; D gene unclear. V lost 3 bases, J lost 1 base, and 9 bases lay in between. Per germline, CDR1 SEHNR and CDR2 FQNEAQ (reference sequence). This CDR3 has 14 amino acids. The DNA of the CDR3 is TGTGCCAGCAGCTTTCTATCCAAGAACACTGAAGCTTTCTTT. It specifies CASSFLSKNTEAFF. Filled out from reference TRBV7-9 and TRBJ1-1, the complete variable domain reads DTGVSQNPRHKITKRGQNVTFRCDPISEHNRLYWYRQTLGQGPEFLTYFQNEAQLEKSRLLSDRFSAERPKGSFSTLEIQRTEQGDSAMYLCASSFLSKNTEAFFGQGTRLTVV.